A single T cell receptor beta chain is shown here with its context. Its target is not known. Germline and junction disagree at one end, which may indicate a read error. The sample is drawn from a study of blood T cells in healthy people across ages. Findings and limits, study-wide: The diversity estimates, figures obtained from one million T cells, were considered underestimates. Age showed a roughly linear inverse relationship with TCR beta diversity per million T cells. Naive and antigen-experienced cells were not separated, limiting conclusive comparison. The unknown donor CMV status may have confounded expanded clonotype changes.

The CDR3 is 15 residues long. Per germline, CDR1 SGHRS and CDR2 YFSETQ. A second PCR of about 7 to 12 cycles used a sample-barcoded 5' primer and a J-beta primer mix. TCRdb independently ran MiXCR on the 5' RACE reads; one entry per CDR3 protein. The sample lists some 700,000 distinct CDR3 sequences, roughly two fifths seen once, with around 20% in the top ten. Sequenced input: blood. The sequence was collected from a woman aged 60-75 years in good health. The chain employs TRBV5-1 and TRBJ1-2, with D possibly being TRBD1 (5 bases). The CDR3 DNA reads TGCGCCAGCAGCTTGGCCCATCAGGGTAAAGATGGCCACACCTTC. Its translation is CASSLAHQGKDGHTF.